A selection of T cell receptor beta chains follows, all from one sample in a study of blood T cells in healthy people across ages. TCRdb re-called the 5' RACE reads through MiXCR, storing one row per CDR3 protein. This table holds approximately 730,000 distinct CDR3 sequences, about 48% found once. The sequenced sample was blood. The source is a man at least 80 years old in good health. CDR3s include the opening cysteine and the closing phenylalanine or tryptophan. The order of the fields is clone size, V gene, J gene, D gene, CDR3 protein, CDR3 DNA. D genes are given only for firm matches. Clone size appears in some rows only: once, few, many, or a class for an expanded clone.

abundance: few
v_gene: TRBV10-2
j_gene: TRBJ2-7
d_gene: NA
CDR3aa: CASSVVGRGGIYEGQYF
CDR3nt: TGCGCCAGCAGTGTGGTGGGGCGCGGAGGAATCTACGAAGGGCAGTACTTC

abundance: NA
v_gene: TRBV6-5
j_gene: TRBJ2-1
d_gene: TRBD2
CDR3aa: CASSSRTSGYSNEQFF
CDR3nt: TGTGCCAGCAGCTCAAGGACTAGCGGCTACTCCAATGAGCAGTTCTTC

abundance: once
v_gene: TRBV6-1
j_gene: TRBJ2-1
d_gene: TRBD2
CDR3aa: CASSVLGTSGLIEQFF
CDR3nt: TGTGCCAGCAGTGTTTTGGGGACTAGCGGCCTTATTGAGCAGTTCTTC

abundance: NA
v_gene: TRBV6-1
j_gene: TRBJ2-7
d_gene: TRBD1
CDR3aa: CASTEGPYRTGGLYEQYF
CDR3nt: TGTGCCAGCACCGAGGGCCCTTATAGGACAGGGGGGCTCTACGAGCAGTACTTC

abundance: NA
v_gene: TRBV7-9
j_gene: TRBJ2-3
d_gene: TRBD2
CDR3aa: CASSFLLAGVHRYAYF
CDR3nt: TGTGCCAGCAGCTTCCTCCTAGCGGGAGTTCACAGATACGCGTATTTT

abundance: NA
v_gene: TRBV5-1
j_gene: TRBJ1-2
d_gene: NA
CDR3aa: CASSLAELNYGYTF
CDR3nt: TGCGCCAGCAGCTTGGCCGAGCTAAACTATGGCTACACCTTC

abundance: NA
v_gene: TRBV20-1
j_gene: TRBJ2-7
d_gene: NA
CDR3aa: CSAPPYSYEQYF
CDR3nt: TGCAGTGCCCCCCCCTATTCCTACGAGCAGTACTTC

abundance: NA
v_gene: TRBV7-2
j_gene: TRBJ1-6
d_gene: NA
CDR3aa: CASSLGGSSKGDSPLHF
CDR3nt: TGTGCCAGCAGCTTAGGGGGCTCATCTAAGGGGGATTCACCCCTCCACTTT

abundance: NA
v_gene: TRBV7-7
j_gene: TRBJ2-1
d_gene: NA
CDR3aa: CASSLRPSDYNEQFF
CDR3nt: TGTGCTAGCAGCCTACGGCCCTCGGATTACAATGAGCAGTTCTTC

abundance: NA
v_gene: TRBV12-5
j_gene: TRBJ2-1
d_gene: NA
CDR3aa: CASGLREFLYYNEQFF
CDR3nt: TGTGCTAGTGGTTTGAGGGAGTTCCTCTACTACAATGAGCAGTTCTTC

abundance: NA
v_gene: TRBV15
j_gene: TRBJ2-7
d_gene: NA
CDR3aa: CATSATVNEQYF
CDR3nt: TGTGCCACCAGTGCTACAGTCAATGAGCAGTACTTC

abundance: once
v_gene: TRBV10-3
j_gene: TRBJ2-5
d_gene: TRBD1
CDR3aa: CAISEPGGQTQYF
CDR3nt: TGTGCCATCAGTGAGCCAGGGGGACAGACCCAGTACTTC